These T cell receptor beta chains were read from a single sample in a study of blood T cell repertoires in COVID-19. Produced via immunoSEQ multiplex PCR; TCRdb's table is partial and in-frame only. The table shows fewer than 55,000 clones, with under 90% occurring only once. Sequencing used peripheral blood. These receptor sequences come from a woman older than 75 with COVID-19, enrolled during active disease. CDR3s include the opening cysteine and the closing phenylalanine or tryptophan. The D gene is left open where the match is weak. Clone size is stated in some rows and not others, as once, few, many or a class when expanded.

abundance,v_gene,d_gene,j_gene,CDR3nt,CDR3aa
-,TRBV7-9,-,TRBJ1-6,TGTGCCAGCAGCCTAGACGGGGTTAATTCACCCCTCCACTTT,CASSLDGVNSPLHF
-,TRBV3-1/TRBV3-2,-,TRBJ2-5,TGTGCCAGCAGCCAACCAGGTGCCCCCCCCGAGACCCAGTACTTC,CASSQPGAPPETQYF
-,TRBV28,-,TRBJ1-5,TGTGCCAGCAGTTACCGGGACTCTCGCAATCAGCCCCAGCATTTT,CASSYRDSRNQPQHF
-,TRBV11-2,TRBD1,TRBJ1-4,TGTGCCAGCAGCTTTACGGGACAGGGCGGTGAAAAACTGTTTTTT,CASSFTGQGGEKLFF
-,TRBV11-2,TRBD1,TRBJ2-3,TGTGCCAGCAGCCAGCGACAGGGGGGAGGCACAGATACGCAGTATTTT,CASSQRQGGGTDTQYF
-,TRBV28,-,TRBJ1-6,TGTGCCAGTACCCCGGGGGACTCCTATAATTCACCCCTCCACTTT,CASTPGDSYNSPLHF
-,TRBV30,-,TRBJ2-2,TGTGCCTGGACCTTACAAAGGGGCAGCATTAACACCGGGGAGCTGTTTTTT,CAWTLQRGSINTGELFF
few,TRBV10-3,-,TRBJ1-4,TGTGCCATCAGCGCAGTGGGAGTTCGTGAAAAACTGTTTTTT,CAISAVGVREKLFF
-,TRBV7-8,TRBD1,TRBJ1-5,TGTGCCAGCAGCTCGAACAGGGGACAGCCCCAGCATTTT,CASSSNRGQPQHF
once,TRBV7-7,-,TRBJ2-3,TGTGCTAGCAGCTTAGCGTCAGGGACTACAGATACGCAGTATTTT,CASSLASGTTDTQYF
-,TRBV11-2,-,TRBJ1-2,TGTGCCAGCAGCTTATCCGTCTTCTACACCTTC,CASSLSVFYTF